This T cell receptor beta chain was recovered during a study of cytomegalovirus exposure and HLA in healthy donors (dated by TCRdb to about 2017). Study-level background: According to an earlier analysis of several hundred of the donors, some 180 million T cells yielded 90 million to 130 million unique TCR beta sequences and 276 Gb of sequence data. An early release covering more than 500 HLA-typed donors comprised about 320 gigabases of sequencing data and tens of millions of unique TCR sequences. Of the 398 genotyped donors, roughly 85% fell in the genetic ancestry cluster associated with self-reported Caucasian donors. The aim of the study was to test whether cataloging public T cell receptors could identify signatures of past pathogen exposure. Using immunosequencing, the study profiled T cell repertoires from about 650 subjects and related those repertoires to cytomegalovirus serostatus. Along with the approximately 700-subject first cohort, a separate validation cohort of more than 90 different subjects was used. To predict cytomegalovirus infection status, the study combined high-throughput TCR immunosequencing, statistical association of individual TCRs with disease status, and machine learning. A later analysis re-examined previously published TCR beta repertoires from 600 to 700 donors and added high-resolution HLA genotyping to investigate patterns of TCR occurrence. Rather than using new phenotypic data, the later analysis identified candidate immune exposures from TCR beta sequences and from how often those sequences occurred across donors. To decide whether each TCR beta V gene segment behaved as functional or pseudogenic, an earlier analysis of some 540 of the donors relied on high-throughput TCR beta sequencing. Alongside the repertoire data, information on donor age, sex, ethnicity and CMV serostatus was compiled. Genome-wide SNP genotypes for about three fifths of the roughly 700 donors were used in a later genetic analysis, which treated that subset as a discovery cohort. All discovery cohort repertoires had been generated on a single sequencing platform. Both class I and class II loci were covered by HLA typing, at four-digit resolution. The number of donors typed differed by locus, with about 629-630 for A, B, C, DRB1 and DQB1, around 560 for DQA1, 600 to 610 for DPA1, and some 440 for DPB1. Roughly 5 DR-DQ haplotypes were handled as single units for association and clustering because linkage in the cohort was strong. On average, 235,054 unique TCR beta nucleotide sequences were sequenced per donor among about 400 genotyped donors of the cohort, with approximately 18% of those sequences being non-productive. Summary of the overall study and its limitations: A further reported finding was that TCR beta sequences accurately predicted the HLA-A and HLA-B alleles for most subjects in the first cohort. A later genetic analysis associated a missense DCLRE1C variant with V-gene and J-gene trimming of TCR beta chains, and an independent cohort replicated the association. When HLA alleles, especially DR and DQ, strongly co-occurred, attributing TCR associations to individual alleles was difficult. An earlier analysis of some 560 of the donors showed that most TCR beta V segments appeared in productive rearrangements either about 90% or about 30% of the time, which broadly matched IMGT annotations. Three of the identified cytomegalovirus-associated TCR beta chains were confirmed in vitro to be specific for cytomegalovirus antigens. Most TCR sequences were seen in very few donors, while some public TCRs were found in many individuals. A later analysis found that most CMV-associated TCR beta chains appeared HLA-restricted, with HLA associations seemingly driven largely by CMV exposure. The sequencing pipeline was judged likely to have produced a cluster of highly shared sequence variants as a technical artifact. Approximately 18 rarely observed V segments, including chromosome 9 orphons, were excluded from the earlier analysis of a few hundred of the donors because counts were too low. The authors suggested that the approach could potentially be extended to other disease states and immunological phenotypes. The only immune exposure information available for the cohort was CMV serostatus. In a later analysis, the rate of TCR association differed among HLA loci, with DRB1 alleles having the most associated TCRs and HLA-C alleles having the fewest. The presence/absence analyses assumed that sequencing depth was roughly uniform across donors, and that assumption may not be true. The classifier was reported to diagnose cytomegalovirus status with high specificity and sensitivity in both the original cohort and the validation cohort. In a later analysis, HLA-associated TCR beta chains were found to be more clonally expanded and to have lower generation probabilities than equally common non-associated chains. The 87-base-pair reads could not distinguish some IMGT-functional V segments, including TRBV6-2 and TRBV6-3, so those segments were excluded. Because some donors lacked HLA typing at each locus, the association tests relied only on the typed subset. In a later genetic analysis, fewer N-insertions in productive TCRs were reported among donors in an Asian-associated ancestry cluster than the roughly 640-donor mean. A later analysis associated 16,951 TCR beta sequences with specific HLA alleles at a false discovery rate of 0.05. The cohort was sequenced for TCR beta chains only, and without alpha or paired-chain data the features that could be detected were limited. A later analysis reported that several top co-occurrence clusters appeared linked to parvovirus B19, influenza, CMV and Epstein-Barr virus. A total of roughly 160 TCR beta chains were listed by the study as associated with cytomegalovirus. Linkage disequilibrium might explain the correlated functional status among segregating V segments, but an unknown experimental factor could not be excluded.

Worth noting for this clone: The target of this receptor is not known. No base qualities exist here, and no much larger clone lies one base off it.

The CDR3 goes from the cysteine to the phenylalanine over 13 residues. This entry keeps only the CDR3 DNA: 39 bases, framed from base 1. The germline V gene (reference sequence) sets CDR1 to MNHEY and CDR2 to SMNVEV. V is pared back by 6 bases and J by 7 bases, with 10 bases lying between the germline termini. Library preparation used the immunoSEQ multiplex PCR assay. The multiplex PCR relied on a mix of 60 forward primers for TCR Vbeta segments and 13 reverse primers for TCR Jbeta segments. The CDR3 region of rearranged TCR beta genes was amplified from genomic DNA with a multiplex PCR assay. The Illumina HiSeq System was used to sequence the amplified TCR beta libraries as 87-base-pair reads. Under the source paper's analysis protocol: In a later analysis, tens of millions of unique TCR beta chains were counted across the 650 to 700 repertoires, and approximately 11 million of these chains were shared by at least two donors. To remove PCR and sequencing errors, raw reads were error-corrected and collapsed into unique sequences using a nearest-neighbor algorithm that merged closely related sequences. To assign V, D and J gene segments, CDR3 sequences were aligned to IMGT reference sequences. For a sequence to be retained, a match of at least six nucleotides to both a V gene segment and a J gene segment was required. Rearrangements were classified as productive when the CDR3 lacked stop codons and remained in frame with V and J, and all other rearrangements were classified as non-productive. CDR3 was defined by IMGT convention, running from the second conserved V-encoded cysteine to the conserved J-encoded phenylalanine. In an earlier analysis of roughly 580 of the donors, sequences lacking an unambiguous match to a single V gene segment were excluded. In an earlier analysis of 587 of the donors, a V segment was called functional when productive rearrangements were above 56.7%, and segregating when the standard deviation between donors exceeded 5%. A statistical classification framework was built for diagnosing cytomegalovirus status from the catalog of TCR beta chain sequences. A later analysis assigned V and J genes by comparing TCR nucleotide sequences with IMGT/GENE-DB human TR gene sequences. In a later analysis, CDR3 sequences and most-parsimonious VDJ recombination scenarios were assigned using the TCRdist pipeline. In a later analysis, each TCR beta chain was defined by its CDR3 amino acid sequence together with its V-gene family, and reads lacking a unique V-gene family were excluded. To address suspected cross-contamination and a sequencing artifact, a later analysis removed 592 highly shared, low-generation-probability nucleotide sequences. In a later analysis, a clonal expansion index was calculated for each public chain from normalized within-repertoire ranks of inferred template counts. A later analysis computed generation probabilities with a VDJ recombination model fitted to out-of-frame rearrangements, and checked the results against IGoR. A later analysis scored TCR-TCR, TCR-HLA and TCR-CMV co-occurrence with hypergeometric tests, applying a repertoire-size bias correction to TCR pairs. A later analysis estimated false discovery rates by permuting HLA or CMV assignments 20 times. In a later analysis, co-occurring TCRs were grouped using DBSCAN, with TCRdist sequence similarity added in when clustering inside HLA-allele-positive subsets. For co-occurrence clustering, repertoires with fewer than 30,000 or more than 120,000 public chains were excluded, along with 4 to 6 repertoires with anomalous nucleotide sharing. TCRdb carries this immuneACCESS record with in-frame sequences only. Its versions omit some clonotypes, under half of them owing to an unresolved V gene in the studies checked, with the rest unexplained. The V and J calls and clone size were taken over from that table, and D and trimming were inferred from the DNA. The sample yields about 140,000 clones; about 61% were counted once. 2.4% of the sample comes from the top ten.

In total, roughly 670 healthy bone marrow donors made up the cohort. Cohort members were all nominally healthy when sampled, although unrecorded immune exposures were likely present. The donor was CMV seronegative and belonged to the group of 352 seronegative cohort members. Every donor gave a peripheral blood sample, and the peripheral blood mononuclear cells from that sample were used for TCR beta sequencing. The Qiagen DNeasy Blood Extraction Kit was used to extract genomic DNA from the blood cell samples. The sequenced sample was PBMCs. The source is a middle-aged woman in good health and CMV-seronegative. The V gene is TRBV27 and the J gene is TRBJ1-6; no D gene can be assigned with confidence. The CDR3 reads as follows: CASRSTRNSPLHF. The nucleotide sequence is TGTGCCAGCAGGTCTACCAGGAATTCACCCCTCCACTTT.